The next 7 T cell receptor beta chains were all read from a single sample in a study of CD8+ T cells in alopecia areata. The sequencing template was cDNA reverse transcribed from extracted RNA. Here immunoSEQ multiplex PCR was the method, and the copy in TCRdb shows in-frame clones only, minus some. The profile covers under 130,000 clones, with around 84% appearing a single time and roughly 11% taken by the ten largest. Stated treatment: oral pan-JAK inhibitor, 5-10 mg twice daily. This specimen was CD8+ T cells sorted from blood, taken at approximately week 34, from a patient treated with tofacitinib. Receptor source: a human donor with alopecia areata.

V and J are TRBV29-1 and TRBJ2-7; possibly TRBD1 for D (6 bases). The CDR3 is 13 residues long. V lost 7 bases, J lost 3 bases, and 16 bases lay in between. Germline V gene sequence: CDR1 SQVTM, CDR2 ANQGSEA. The CDR3 bases are TGCAGCGCTACGCCCCACAGGGACTACGAGCAGTACTTC. Encoded protein: CSATPHRDYEQYF.

The chain couples TRBV29-1 to TRBJ2-5; 14 bases map to TRBD2. With the DNA end fitting TRBJ2-7 better, the J assignment may be wrong. The CDR3 totals 18 residues. CDR1 and CDR2 from the germline V gene are SQVTM and ANQGSEA. The CDR3 here is CSVEDGGTSGGSSYEQYF. CDR3 DNA: TGCAGCGTTGAAGATGGAGGGACTAGCGGGGGTAGCTCCTACGAGCAGTACTTC.

The chain carries TRBV30 and TRBJ2-5; D unclear. The better agreement between TRBJ2-7 and the DNA end casts doubt on the J call. The germline gives CDR1 GTSNPN, CDR2 SVGIG (reference sequence). The CDR3 consists of 12 residues. DNA of the CDR3: TGTGCCTGGAGTATTCGCGCTCCCGAGCAGTACTTC. This codes for CAWSIRAPEQYF.

CDR3 loop: CASSFRSWLGYTF. The CDR3 DNA sequence: TGTGCCAGCAGCTTCCGGTCCTGGCTTGGCTACACCTTC. The chain is built from TRBV9 and TRBJ1-2; D not certain. Trimming removed 4 bases at V and 7 bases at J, with 14 bases between. CDR3 length equals 13 residues. Per germline, CDR1 SGDLS and CDR2 YYNGEE.

J is TRBJ2-7 and V is TRBV27, with 7 positions matching TRBD1. The CDR3 length is 14 residues. Germline-derived CDR1 and CDR2 are MNHEY and SMNVEV (reference sequence). The ends lost 6 bases at V and 3 bases at J; junction bases unmatched: 8. CDR3 in DNA: TGTGCCAGCAGCTCATCAGGGGGAATCTACGAGCAGTACTTC. Translated: CASSSSGGIYEQYF.

The count of this clone is one. J is TRBJ2-5 and V is TRBV9; D may match TRBD1 or TRBD2 (6 bases each). The DNA end lines up better with TRBJ2-7; the J call may be wrong. There are 15 residues in the CDR3. Germline values: CDR1 SGDLS, CDR2 YYNGEE. In nucleotides, the CDR3 is TGTGCCAGCAGTAGGGGGGACGTAGGCTCCTACGAGCAGTACTTC. Translation: CASSRGDVGSYEQYF.

CDR3 DNA: TGCAGCGTTCGTAGGATTTCGACCGAAGCTTTCTTT. Amino acids: CSVRRISTEAFF. The chain joins TRBV29-1 to TRBJ1-1; D unresolved. Germline V gene lookup returns CDR1 SQVTM and CDR2 ANQGSEA. The V and J ends lost 5 bases and 8 bases respectively, with 15 bases between them. The CDR3 sequence is 12 residues long.